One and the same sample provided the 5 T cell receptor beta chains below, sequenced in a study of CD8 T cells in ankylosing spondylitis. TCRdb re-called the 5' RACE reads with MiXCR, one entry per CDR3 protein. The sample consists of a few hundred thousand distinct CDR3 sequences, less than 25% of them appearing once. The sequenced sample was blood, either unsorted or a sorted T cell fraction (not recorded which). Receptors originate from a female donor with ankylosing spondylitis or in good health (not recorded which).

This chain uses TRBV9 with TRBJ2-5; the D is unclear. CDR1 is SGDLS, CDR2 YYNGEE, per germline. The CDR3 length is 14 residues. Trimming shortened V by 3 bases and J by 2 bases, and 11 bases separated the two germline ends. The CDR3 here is CASSEGSEQETQYF. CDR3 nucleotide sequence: TGTGCCAGCAGCGAGGGCAGCGAACAAGAGACCCAGTACTTC.

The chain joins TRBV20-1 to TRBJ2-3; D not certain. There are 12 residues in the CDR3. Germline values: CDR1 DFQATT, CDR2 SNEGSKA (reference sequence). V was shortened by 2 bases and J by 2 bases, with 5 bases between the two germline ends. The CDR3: CSARRITDTQYF. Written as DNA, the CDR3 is TGCAGTGCTAGAAGGATCACAGATACGCAGTATTTT.

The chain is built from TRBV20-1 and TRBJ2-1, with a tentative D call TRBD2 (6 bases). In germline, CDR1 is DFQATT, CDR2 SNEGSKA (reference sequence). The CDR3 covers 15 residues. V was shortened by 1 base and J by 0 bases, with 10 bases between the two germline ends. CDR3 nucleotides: TGCAGTGCTAGAGCTTTGCGGGGCTCCTACAATGAGCAGTTCTTC. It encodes CSARALRGSYNEQFF.

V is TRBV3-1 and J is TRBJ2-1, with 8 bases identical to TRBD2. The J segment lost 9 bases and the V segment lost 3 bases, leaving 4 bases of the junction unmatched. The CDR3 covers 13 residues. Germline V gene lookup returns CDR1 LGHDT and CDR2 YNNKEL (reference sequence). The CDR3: CASSHRSGTEQFF. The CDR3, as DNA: TGTGCCAGCAGCCACCGTAGCGGGACTGAGCAGTTCTTC.

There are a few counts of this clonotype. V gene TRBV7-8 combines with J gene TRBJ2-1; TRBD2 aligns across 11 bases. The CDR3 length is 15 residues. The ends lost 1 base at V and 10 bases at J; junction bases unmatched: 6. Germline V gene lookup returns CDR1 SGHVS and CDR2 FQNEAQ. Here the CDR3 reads CASSLGTSGPREQFF. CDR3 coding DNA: TGTGCCAGCAGCTTAGGGACTAGCGGGCCCAGGGAGCAGTTCTTC. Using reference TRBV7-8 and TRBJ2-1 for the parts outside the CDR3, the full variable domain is GAGVSQSPRYKVAKRGQDVALRCDPISGHVSLFWYQQALGQGPEFLTYFQNEAQLDKSGLPSDRFFAERPEGSVSTLKIQRTQQEDSAVYLCASSLGTSGPREQFFGPGTRLTVL.